The 15 T cell receptor beta chains listed next were all sequenced from one sample in a study of shared clonotypes between healthy human individuals (dated by TCRdb to 2018 to 2020). The method was the immunoSEQ multiplex PCR assay. In its TCRdb copy, this immuneACCESS table keeps in-frame sequences only and misses some clones. Where compared with another copy, unresolved V genes explain less than half of these, and the others have no known cause. This sample holds approximately 980,000 clones; about 80% were observed only once. The top ten hold nearly 1.5% of the sample. Sequenced sample: memory CD4+ T cells sorted from blood. The cell subset or site label, read with the paper, signifies: CD45RA-negative fraction. These receptors all come from a man aged 18 to 35 in good health.

The genes are TRBV30 and TRBJ2-7, with 10 positions matching TRBD2. The CDR3 loop spans 13 amino acids. CDR1 and CDR2 (germline): GTSNPN, SVGIG (reference sequence). Trimming at V came to 3 bases and at J to 5 bases, leaving 4 bases not matched to a gene. CDR3 protein: CAWRTSGTNEQYF. In nucleotides, the CDR3 is TGTGCCTGGAGAACTAGCGGGACCAACGAGCAGTACTTC.

The V gene is TRBV7-2, the J gene TRBJ2-7; no definite D call. The germline gives CDR1 SGHTA, CDR2 FQGNSA. The CDR3 is 12 amino acids. The V end lost 5 bases, the J end lost 6 bases, and 11 bases lay between the germline ends. CDR3 DNA sequence: TGTGCCAGCAGCCAAACCCCAATCGAGCAGTACTTC. This translates into CASSQTPIEQYF.

The gene calls are TRBV5-1 and TRBJ2-7; D unclear. The CDR3 extends over 15 amino acids. Looked up from germline, CDR1 is SGHRS and CDR2 is YFSETQ. Trimming removed 0 bases at V and 4 bases at J, with 14 bases between. The CDR3 DNA sequence: TGCGCCAGCAGCTTGGGCACCGACGGATTTTACGAGCAGTACTTC. Protein product: CASSLGTDGFYEQYF.

A word on this clone: The same CDR3 also results from other DNA sequences found in this sample. The chain couples TRBV30 to TRBJ1-1; D may be TRBD1 (6 bases). Germline V CDR1 and CDR2: GTSNPN, SVGIG (reference sequence). Trimming took 0 bases from V and 2 from J, leaving 7 bases between them. The CDR3 runs to 13 residues. The CDR3 region is CAWSVGGNTEAFF. DNA for the CDR3: TGTGCCTGGAGTGTCGGGGGCAACACTGAAGCTTTCTTT.

The chain carries TRBV18 and TRBJ2-7; 7 positions agree with TRBD2. CDR1 and CDR2 from the germline V gene are KGHSH and LQKENI. V dropped 3 bases and J dropped 4; count of bases not matched to a gene: 21. The CDR3 contains 19 residues. The CDR3: CASSPPEKGGEAFIYEQYF. The DNA for the CDR3 is TGTGCCAGCTCACCGCCCGAGAAGGGAGGGGAAGCTTTCATTTACGAGCAGTACTTC.

The chain uses TRBV18 and TRBJ1-4, with no clear D. V was trimmed by 3 bases and J by 0 bases, leaving 17 bases between them. This CDR3 is built from 18 residues. CDR1 and CDR2 from the germline V gene are KGHSH and LQKENI. The CDR3 loop is CASSPRRLASATNEKLFF. CDR3 bases: TGTGCCAGCTCACCTCGGCGTCTGGCATCTGCAACTAATGAAAAACTGTTTTTT.

The V and J genes are TRBV15 and TRBJ1-2; the D gene is possibly TRBD1 (5 bases). Looked up from germline, CDR1 is LNHNV and CDR2 is YYDKDF (reference sequence). Trimming took 4 bases from V and 5 from J, leaving 20 bases between them. The CDR3 is 16 amino acids. The CDR3 spells CATSTLLAGRNYGYTF. In DNA form, the CDR3 reads TGTGCCACCAGCACCCTCCTGGCAGGGCGCAATTATGGCTACACCTTC.

The chain joins TRBV5-1 to TRBJ2-2; perhaps TRBD2 as D (5 bases). The CDR3 runs 16 residues. V was clipped by 0 bases and J by 6 bases, with 15 bases between them. Germline V gene lookup returns CDR1 SGHRS and CDR2 YFSETQ. CDR3 residues: CASSLEGSYSAGELFF. The CDR3, as DNA: TGCGCCAGCAGCTTGGAGGGTAGTTATAGCGCCGGGGAGCTGTTTTTT.

The chain combines TRBV5-1 with TRBJ1-1; D is ambiguous. The V and J ends lost 1 base and 1 base respectively, with 8 bases between them. Germline V gene sequence: CDR1 SGHRS, CDR2 YFSETQ. The CDR3 runs 14 residues. DNA of the CDR3: TGCGCCAGCAGCTTGCGGGAGGGGAACACTGAAGCTTTCTTT. Protein product: CASSLREGNTEAFF.

The count of this clone is one. The chain recombines TRBV6-5 with TRBJ2-7; 7 nucleotides align to TRBD2. Germline CDR1 MNHEY, CDR2 SVGAGI. The CDR3 is made up of 14 amino acids. V gave up 0 bases and J gave up 4 bases; unmatched junction bases: 3. CDR3 nucleotide sequence: TGTGCCAGCAGTTACTCCCTAGCGGAGTACGAGCAGTACTTC. Amino acids: CASSYSLAEYEQYF.

This clone has more than one count but fewer than ten. The CDR3, as DNA: TGTGCCAGCGAGAGGGATGGGGGGGCCTACGAGCAGTACTTC. Translating it yields CASERDGGAYEQYF. This chain links TRBV5-4 with TRBJ2-7, with 7 positions matching TRBD2. The germline gives CDR1 SGHNT, CDR2 YYREEE (reference sequence). Losses at the gene ends were 7 bases for V and 2 bases for J; bases not matched to a gene: 9. This CDR3 spans 14 amino acids. Together with reference TRBV5-4 and TRBJ2-7, the CDR3 gives the full variable domain: ETGVTQSPTHLIKTRGQQVTLRCSSQSGHNTVSWYQQALGQGPQFIFQYYREEENGRGNFPPRFSGLQFPNYSSELNVNALELDDSALYLCASERDGGAYEQYFGPGTRLTVT.

Turning to this clone: The same CDR3 is also encoded by other DNA sequences in this sample. This chain links TRBV10-3 with TRBJ2-7; D not certain. Germline assignment: CDR1 ENHRY and CDR2 SYGVKD. The CDR3 covers 12 residues. The V and J ends lost 0 bases and 2 bases respectively, with 2 bases between them. DNA of the CDR3: TGTGCCATCAGTGAGTCAGCCTACGAGCAGTACTTC. Amino acids: CAISESAYEQYF.

A word on this clone: The identical CDR3 is also encoded by other nucleotide sequences in the sample. The chain links TRBV2 to TRBJ1-5; a weak D match, TRBD1 (6 bases). This CDR3 has 12 residues. Looked up from germline, CDR1 is SNHLY and CDR2 is FYNNEI. V was trimmed by 9 bases and J by 3 bases, leaving 9 bases between them. The CDR3 DNA sequence: TGTGCCAGTTCAGGGGACAATCAGCCCCAGCATTTT. It yields the protein CASSGDNQPQHF. The full variable domain, with the rest looked up from reference TRBV2 and TRBJ1-5, is EPEVTQTPSHQVTQMGQEVILRCVPISNHLYFYWYRQILGQKVEFLVSFYNNEISEKSEIFDDQFSVERPDGSNFTLKIRSTKLEDSAMYFCASSGDNQPQHFGDGTRLSIL.

V usage is TRBV10-3 and J usage is TRBJ2-5; no clear D gene. This CDR3 comprises 12 residues. V was shortened by 3 bases and J by 2 bases, with 4 bases between the two germline ends. CDR1 and CDR2 from the germline V gene are ENHRY and SYGVKD. CDR3 sequence reads: CAISDLQETQYF. The CDR3 coding sequence is TGTGCCATCAGTGATTTGCAAGAGACCCAGTACTTC.

This chain connects TRBV9 to TRBJ2-3, with TRBD2 matching over 9 bases. Losses at the gene ends were 3 bases for V and 3 bases for J; bases not matched to a gene: 8. There are 16 residues in the CDR3. CDR1 is SGDLS and CDR2 is YYNGEE in the germline V gene. CDR3 residues: CASSAGSGRGTDTQYF. In nucleotides, the CDR3 is TGTGCCAGCAGCGCGGGTAGCGGGAGAGGGACAGATACGCAGTATTTT.